This TCR beta chain was documented in a study of T cells in Graves' hyperthyroidism and ophthalmopathy (dated by TCRdb to between 2018 and 2021). Study-level background: Peripheral blood was collected at initial diagnosis, before any treatment. To identify TCR V-J signatures that set the groups apart, the researchers used a discovery cohort of 100 patients, made up of roughly 45 with Graves' ophthalmopathy and 57 with stable Graves' hyperthyroidism. In addition, the study compared T-cell repertoires in thyroid tissue and in blood from six Graves' hyperthyroidism patients. After blood sampling, hyperthyroidism patients were treated with methimazole at a starting dose of 30 mg daily, and ophthalmopathy patients were treated with high-dose intravenous methylprednisolone. TCR Vbeta CDR3 sequencing of roughly 140 peripheral blood samples (around 45 ophthalmopathy, about 80 hyperthyroidism and roughly 17 progressor patients) is reported in the paper. An independent validation cohort of 18 to 20 hyperthyroidism patients and 17 patients who later progressed to ophthalmopathy tested prospective prediction of ophthalmopathy. The 75 to 100 discovery patients were divided at random into training and test sets in a 7:3 ratio.

This clonotype was seen a few times. The specificity of this receptor is unknown. No base-level quality is on record; no much larger clone is a single base apart. Per the germline V gene (reference sequence), LNHNV is the CDR1 and YYDKDF is the CDR2. The junction shows trimming of 0 bases on V and 2 bases on J, plus 13 bases between the germline ends. The CDR3 covers 17 residues, taking in both the cysteine and the phenylalanine. This entry keeps only the CDR3 DNA: 51 bases, framed from base 1. TCR beta CDR3 regions were amplified from RNA transcripts. A first-round RT-PCR of the TCR CDR3 used the HTBI primer set with the Qiagen OneStep RT-PCR kit. A second multiplex PCR round built the libraries, followed by size selection and purification. Libraries were sequenced paired-end with 100 bp reads on an Illumina HiSeq2000. From the authors' description of their analysis: SOAPnuke was used to process the raw data, throwing out any read that contained adapters or uncalled bases, had a mean Phred below 15, or lacked an exact constant-primer or identifier match. COPE v1.2.5 was used to merge high-quality paired reads, and clonotypes were defined as unique nucleotide sequences. MiTCR v1.1 was used to align clonotypes to the IMGT TRBV, TRBD and TRBJ reference segments. Only V-J combinations with frequency above 0.0001, covering approximately 99% of repertoires, were analysed. The TCS score was defined as the ratio of F50 (clonal expansion) to E x V (chaos), calculated using BLOSUM62-based TCRdist between CDR3 peptides within each V-J. Welch's t-statistics and random forest reduced fewer than 550 V-J features to 13, which were used in a naive Bayes classifier (R e1071). TCRdb redid the processing of the public reads, applying fastp at Q25 and MiXCR, and retained in-frame beta chains. Identical CDR3 protein sequences are pooled into one entry, listed with their most common genes and DNA. TCRdb, not the original authors, processed these V and J calls. The sample table holds hundreds of thousands of distinct CDR3 sequences, of which approximately 15% were seen once. The top ten clonotypes cover roughly 18% of the sample.

Paper-wide results and their limitations: In cross-validation, a model built on a 13 V-J signature told ophthalmopathy apart from stable hyperthyroidism with over 85% sensitivity and around 83% specificity, and in testing the same model reached 80%/75%. During validation, the model predicted progression to ophthalmopathy a median of roughly 7.1 months ahead of onset, with almost 71% sensitivity and roughly 75% specificity. Most expanded thyroid clonotypes (frequency above 0.001) were also detected in blood, a finding suggesting that blood repertoires may reflect thyroid immune responses. No statistical method was used to fix the sample size in advance, and group allocation was not hidden from the investigators.

A patient counted as having stable Graves' hyperthyroidism if no progression to ophthalmopathy occurred over 18 months of follow-up. The hyperthyroidism patients were between 18 and 65 years old and newly diagnosed, with a disease duration of less than 2 months. Patients with uncontrolled infections, other autoimmune diseases, pregnancy or lactation were excluded. Diagnoses were established on the basis of clinical symptoms, serum thyroxine and TRAb, thyroid ultrasound, and orbital computed tomography. PBMCs were isolated from 7.5 to 10 ml of fresh peripheral blood by Ficoll-Paque density gradient centrifugation. Total RNA was extracted using Trizol reagent, and RNA quality was assessed on an Agilent 2100 Bioanalyzer.

This chain joins TRBV15 to TRBJ2-2; the D gene is perhaps TRBD1, on 5 matching bases. Sequenced input: blood. The sequence derives from a woman under 30 with Graves' hyperthyroidism. The nucleotide sequence is TGTGCCACCAGCAGAGACCATGACAGAATCAACACCGGGGAGCTGTTTTTT. Its translation reads: CATSRDHDRINTGELFF.